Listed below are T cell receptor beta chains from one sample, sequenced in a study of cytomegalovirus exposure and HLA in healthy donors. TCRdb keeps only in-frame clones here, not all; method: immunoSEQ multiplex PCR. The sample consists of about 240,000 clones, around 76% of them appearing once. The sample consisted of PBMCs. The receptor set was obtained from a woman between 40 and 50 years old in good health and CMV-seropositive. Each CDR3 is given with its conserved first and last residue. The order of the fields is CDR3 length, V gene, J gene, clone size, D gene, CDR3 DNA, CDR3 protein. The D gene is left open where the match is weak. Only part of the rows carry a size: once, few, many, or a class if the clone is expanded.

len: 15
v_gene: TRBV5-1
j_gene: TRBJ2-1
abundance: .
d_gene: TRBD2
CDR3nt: TGCGCCAGCAGCTCTAGCGGGGGGGCCGAAGGTGAGCAGTTCTTC
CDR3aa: CASSSSGGAEGEQFF

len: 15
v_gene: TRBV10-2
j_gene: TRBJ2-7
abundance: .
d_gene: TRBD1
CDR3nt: TGCGCCAGCAGTGGGCGGACAGGGAGCTCCTACGAGCAGTACTTC
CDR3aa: CASSGRTGSSYEQYF

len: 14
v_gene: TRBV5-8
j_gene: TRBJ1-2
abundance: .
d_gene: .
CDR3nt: TGTGCCAGCAGCTTCTTTTCCGAGCCTTATGGCTACACCTTC
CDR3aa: CASSFFSEPYGYTF

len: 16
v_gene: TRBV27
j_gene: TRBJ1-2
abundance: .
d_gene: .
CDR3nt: TGTGCCAGCTCCTGGGCTGGGGCGGATAACACCTATGGCTACACCTTC
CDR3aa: CASSWAGADNTYGYTF

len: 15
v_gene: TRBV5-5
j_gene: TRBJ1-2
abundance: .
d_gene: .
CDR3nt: TGTGCCAGCAGCTCGCCCCACCGGGGGGACTATGGCTACACCTTC
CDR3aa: CASSSPHRGDYGYTF

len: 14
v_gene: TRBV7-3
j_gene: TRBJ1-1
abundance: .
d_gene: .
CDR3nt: TGTGCCAGCAGTCCCGCCGCGGGTGCCCTCAAAGCTTTCTTT
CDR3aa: CASSPAAGALKAFF

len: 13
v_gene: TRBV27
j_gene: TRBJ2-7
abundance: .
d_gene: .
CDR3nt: TGTGCCAGCGGGCCCTCTCCTACATACGAGCAGTACTTC
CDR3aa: CASGPSPTYEQYF

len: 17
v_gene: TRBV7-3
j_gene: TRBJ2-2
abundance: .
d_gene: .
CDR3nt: TGTGCCAGCAGCCCCGGACAGTCTACTGCGAACACCGGGGAGCTGTTTTTT
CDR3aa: CASSPGQSTANTGELFF

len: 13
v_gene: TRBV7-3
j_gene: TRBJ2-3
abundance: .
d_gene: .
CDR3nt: TGTGCCAGCAGCCTCTCTTATGCAGATACGCAGTATTTT
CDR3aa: CASSLSYADTQYF

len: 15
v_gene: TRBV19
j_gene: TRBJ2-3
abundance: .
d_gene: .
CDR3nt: TGTGCCAGTAGTATTCGGGACAAGTCAGGAGATACGCAGTATTTT
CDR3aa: CASSIRDKSGDTQYF

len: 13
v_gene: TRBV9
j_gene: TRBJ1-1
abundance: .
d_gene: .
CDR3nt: TGTGCCAGCAGCGTAGCCATTAACACTGAAGCTTTCTTT
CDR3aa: CASSVAINTEAFF

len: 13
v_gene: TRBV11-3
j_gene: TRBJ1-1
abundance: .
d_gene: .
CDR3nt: TGTGCCAGCAGCTTAGATTCGGACACTGAAGCTTTCTTT
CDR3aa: CASSLDSDTEAFF

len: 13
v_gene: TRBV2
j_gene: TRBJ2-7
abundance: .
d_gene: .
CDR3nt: TGTGCCAGCAATATACAGGGTCCCTACGAGCAGTACTTC
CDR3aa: CASNIQGPYEQYF

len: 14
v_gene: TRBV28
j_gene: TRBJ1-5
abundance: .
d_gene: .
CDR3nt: TGTGCCAGCAAAGGCAGGGATAGCAATCAGCCCCAGCATTTT
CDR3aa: CASKGRDSNQPQHF

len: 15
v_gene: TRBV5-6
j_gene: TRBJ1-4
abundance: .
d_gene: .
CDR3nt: TGTGCCAGCAGCTCCACGGGGGAGTCTAATGAAAAACTGTTTTTT
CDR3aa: CASSSTGESNEKLFF

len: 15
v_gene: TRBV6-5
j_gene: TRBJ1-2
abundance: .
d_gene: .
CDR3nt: TGTGCCAGCAGTTCACTAGGGAGGGCTAGCTATGGCTACACCTTC
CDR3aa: CASSSLGRASYGYTF

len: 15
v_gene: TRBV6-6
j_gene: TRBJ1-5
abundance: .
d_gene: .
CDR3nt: TGTGCCAGCAGTTACTCCACAGAAAGCAATCAGCCCCAGCATTTT
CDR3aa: CASSYSTESNQPQHF

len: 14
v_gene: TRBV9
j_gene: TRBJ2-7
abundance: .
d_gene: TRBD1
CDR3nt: TGTGCCAGCAGCGTAGCGGGGACAGGGTTCGAGCAGTACTTC
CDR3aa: CASSVAGTGFEQYF

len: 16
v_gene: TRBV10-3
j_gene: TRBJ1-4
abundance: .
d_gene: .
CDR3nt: TGTGCCATCAGTGCCAACGCGGACAGCTATAATGAAAAACTGTTTTTT
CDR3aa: CAISANADSYNEKLFF

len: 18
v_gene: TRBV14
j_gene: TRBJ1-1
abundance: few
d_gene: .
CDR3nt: TGTGCCAGCAGCCAAGACAGGGCAAAAAGTAGGGGGAACACTGAAGCTTTCTTT
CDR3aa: CASSQDRAKSRGNTEAFF

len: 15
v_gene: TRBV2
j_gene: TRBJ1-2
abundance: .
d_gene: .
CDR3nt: TGTGCCAGCAACAAAGCCCGGGCGGGAGGGTATGGCTACACCTTC
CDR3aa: CASNKARAGGYGYTF

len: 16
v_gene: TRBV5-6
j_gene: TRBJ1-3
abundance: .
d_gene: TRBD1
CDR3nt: TGTGCCAGCAGCTTCGGACAGGGGACCTCTGGAAACACCATATATTTT
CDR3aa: CASSFGQGTSGNTIYF

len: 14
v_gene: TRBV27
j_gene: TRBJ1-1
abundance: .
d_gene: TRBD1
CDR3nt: TGTGCCAGCAGCCGGGACAGCTGGAACACTGAAGCTTTCTTT
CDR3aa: CASSRDSWNTEAFF

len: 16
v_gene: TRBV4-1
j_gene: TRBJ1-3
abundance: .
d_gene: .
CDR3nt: TGCGCCAGCAGCCTTCGAACAGGGCGGCCTGGAAACACCATATATTTT
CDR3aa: CASSLRTGRPGNTIYF

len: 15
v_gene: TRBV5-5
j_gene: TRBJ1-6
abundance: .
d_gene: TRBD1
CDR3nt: TGTGCCAGCAGCTTGTGGGACAGTACTAATTCACCCCTCCACTTT
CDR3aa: CASSLWDSTNSPLHF

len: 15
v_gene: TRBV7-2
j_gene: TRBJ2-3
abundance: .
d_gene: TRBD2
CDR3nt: TGTGCCAGCAGCTCGGGACTAGCTAGCACAGATACGCAGTATTTT
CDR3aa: CASSSGLASTDTQYF

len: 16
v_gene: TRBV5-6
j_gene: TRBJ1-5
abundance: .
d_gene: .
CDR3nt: TGTGCCAGCAGCTTGTGGGCAGGGGTTAGCAATCAGCCCCAGCATTTT
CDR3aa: CASSLWAGVSNQPQHF

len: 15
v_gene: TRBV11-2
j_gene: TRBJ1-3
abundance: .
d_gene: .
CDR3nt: TGTGCCAGCAGCTTAGGGCAGGCGAATAGAAACACCATATATTTT
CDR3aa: CASSLGQANRNTIYF

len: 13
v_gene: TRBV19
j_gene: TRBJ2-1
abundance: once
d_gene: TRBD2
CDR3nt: TGTGCCAGTAGGTCAGCGGGAGGGCGTGAGCAGTTCTTC
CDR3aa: CASRSAGGREQFF

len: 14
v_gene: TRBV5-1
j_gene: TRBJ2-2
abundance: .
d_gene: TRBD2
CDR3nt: TGCGCCAGCAATCGGGGGGGGAACACCGGGGAGCTGTTTTTT
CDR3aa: CASNRGGNTGELFF

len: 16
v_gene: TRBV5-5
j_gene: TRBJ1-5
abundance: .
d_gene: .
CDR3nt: TGTGCCAGCACCGTAAGAATGACGGCGGGGAATCAGCCCCAGCATTTT
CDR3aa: CASTVRMTAGNQPQHF

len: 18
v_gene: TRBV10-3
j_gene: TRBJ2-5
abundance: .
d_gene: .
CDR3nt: TGTGCCATCAGTGAGTCCGCGGGGGCGGGAGCGCCTCGAGAGACCCAGTACTTC
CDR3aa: CAISESAGAGAPRETQYF

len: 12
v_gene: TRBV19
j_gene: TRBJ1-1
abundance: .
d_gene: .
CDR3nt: TGTGCCAGTAGTACTCGGGGAACTGAAGCTTTCTTT
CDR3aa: CASSTRGTEAFF

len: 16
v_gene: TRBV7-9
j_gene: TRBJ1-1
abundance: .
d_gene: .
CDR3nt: TGTGCCAGCAGCTTAGCGGCGGCAGCCTTGAACACTGAAGCTTTCTTT
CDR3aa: CASSLAAAALNTEAFF

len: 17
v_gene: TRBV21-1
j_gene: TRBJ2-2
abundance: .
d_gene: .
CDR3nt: TGTGCCAGCCGTCTACCTGCTAGCGGGCCCCCTACCGGGGAGCTGTTTTTT
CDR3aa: CASRLPASGPPTGELFF

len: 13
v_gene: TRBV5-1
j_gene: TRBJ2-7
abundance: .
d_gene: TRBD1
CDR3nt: TGCGCCAGCAGCTTACTTGGACAGGGGGCAGCGTACTTC
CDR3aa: CASSLLGQGAAYF

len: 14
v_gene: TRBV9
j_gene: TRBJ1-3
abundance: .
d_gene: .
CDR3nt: TGTGCCAGCAGCGTAGAGAGCTCTGGAAACACCATATATTTT
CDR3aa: CASSVESSGNTIYF

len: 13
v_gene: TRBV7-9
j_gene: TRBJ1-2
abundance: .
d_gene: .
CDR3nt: TGTTCCAGCAGCTCCCCCCAGTCCTATGGCTACACCTTC
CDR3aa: CSSSSPQSYGYTF

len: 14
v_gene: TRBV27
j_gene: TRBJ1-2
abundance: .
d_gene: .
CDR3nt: TGTGCCAGCAGTCGGGACTCAGCTAACTATGGCTACACCTTC
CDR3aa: CASSRDSANYGYTF

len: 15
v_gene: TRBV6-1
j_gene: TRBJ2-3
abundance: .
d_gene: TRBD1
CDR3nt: TGTGCCAGCACCGTTGACAGGGGGCGTACAGATACGCAGTATTTT
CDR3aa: CASTVDRGRTDTQYF

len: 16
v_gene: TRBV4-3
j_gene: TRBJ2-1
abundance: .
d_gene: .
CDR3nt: TGCGCCAGCAGCCAAGATGGGGTAGCGGCTTACAATGAGCAGTTCTTC
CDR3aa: CASSQDGVAAYNEQFF

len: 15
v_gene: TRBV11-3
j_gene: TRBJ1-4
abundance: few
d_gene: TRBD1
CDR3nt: TGTGCCAGCAGCCCGCGGGACAGGGCTAATGAAAAACTGTTTTTT
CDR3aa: CASSPRDRANEKLFF

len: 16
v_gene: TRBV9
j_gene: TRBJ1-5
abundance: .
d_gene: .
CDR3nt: TGCGCCAGCATCATTAGCTCATCGTCCGGGGATCAGCCCCAGCATTTT
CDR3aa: CASIISSSSGDQPQHF

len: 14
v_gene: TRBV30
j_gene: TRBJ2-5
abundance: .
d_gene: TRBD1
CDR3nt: TGTGCCTGGAAATGGACAGGGGCCGAAGAGACCCAGTACTTC
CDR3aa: CAWKWTGAEETQYF

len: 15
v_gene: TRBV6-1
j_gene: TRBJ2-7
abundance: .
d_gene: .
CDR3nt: TGTGCCAGCAGTACCGGGACCGGGGGAACCTACGAGCAGTACTTC
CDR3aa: CASSTGTGGTYEQYF